This T cell receptor beta chain was recovered during a study of PD-L1 blockade in urothelial cancer. Trimming took 5 bases from V and 8 from J; bases not matched to a gene: 6. In germline, CDR1 is SGHTA, CDR2 FQGNSA. This CDR3 is built from 13 residues. Time point given: peripheral blood 6 weeks after treatment start. The repertoire was sequenced with immunoSEQ multiplex PCR; TCRdb's copy has only in-frame clones and lacks some. The sample has around 87,000 clones; around 78% are singletons. V gene TRBV7-2 combines with J gene TRBJ1-2; 9 bases fit TRBD1. The sequenced sample was PBMCs, obtained around atezolizumab (anti-PD-L1) treatment. This sequence was found in a man in his 70s with urothelial cancer. The CDR3 DNA sequence: TGTGCCAGCAGCCAATACGGACAGGGGGGCTACACCTTC. Amino acid sequence: CASSQYGQGGYTF.